In its sample, the clone carrying this T cell receptor (beta chain) ranks as medium-sized. This CDR3 spans 14 amino acids. Trimming took off 5 bases at V and 5 bases at J, with 13 bases between the two ends. Germline CDR1 is SGHNT and CDR2 is YENEEA. This sample stems from a study of sequential checkpoint blockade in melanoma. Specified treatment: randomized to nivolumab then ipilimumab (arm A) or the reverse (arm B). Patients had received no earlier DNA-damaging chemotherapy. Profiling relied on immunoSEQ multiplex PCR, and the TCRdb table lists in-frame clones only, not all of them. The sample holds over a thousand clones, 21% seen once.

The rearrangement uses TRBV11-3 and TRBJ2-1; tentatively, D is TRBD2 (5 bases). The sequence was obtained from a human donor with melanoma. The sequencing used tumor tissue (inferred from file names), collected from a patient given nivolumab and ipilimumab in sequence. As DNA, the CDR3 is TGTGCCAGCAGCACCGGGATTTTTAACAATGAGCAGTTCTTC. Translation gives CASSTGIFNNEQFF.